Listed below are T cell receptor beta chains from one sample, sequenced in a study of OX40 agonist ivuxolimab in advanced cancers. Measured with immunoSEQ multiplex PCR; TCRdb has only the in-frame clones, and not every one. Of approximately 22,000 clones listed, about 88% were seen once; the top ten hold 34%. The sequencing used CD4+ or CD8+ T cells sorted from blood, collected in a trial of the OX40 agonist ivuxolimab. The source is an adult with an advanced solid tumor such as melanoma, head and neck, liver or kidney cancer. CDR3s include the opening cysteine and the closing phenylalanine or tryptophan. Each record gives: CDR3 length, D gene, clone size, J gene, V gene, CDR3 protein, CDR3 DNA. A D gene is named only where the DNA matches it firmly. Clone size is stated in some rows and not others, as once, few, many or a class when expanded.

16,.,.,TRBJ2-3,TRBV10-2,CASRTSWREFTDTQYF,TGCGCCAGCAGAACCTCCTGGAGGGAATTCACAGATACGCAGTATTTT
14,.,few,TRBJ2-3,TRBV13,CASSPGLRGNTQYF,TGTGCCAGCAGCCCTGGACTCCGCGGAAATACGCAGTATTTT
14,TRBD1,.,TRBJ2-5,TRBV27,CASSLGTGARDQYF,TGTGCCAGCAGTTTAGGGACAGGTGCTAGGGACCAGTACTTC
15,.,once,TRBJ2-7,TRBV6-1,CASSEAGEGSYEQYF,TGTGCCAGCAGTGAAGCGGGGGAAGGGTCGTACGAGCAGTACTTC
13,.,.,TRBJ2-7,TRBV27,CASSGGAHREQYF,TGTGCCAGCTCTGGGGGAGCGCACCGCGAGCAGTACTTC
13,.,once,TRBJ2-5,TRBV7-6,CASSYRLQETQYF,TGTGCCAGCAGTTATAGATTACAAGAGACCCAGTACTTC
13,TRBD1,.,TRBJ2-7,TRBV28,CASRPTGGGEQYF,TGTGCCAGCAGGCCGACAGGGGGGGGCGAGCAGTACTTC
16,TRBD1,.,TRBJ2-4,TRBV2,CASSGVRTGVFNIQYF,TGTGCCAGCAGTGGGGTTAGGACAGGGGTGTTCAACATTCAGTACTTC
16,.,.,TRBJ1-3,TRBV5-5,CASSQTTGGSGNTIYF,TGTGCCAGCAGCCAAACGACGGGGGGCTCTGGAAACACCATATATTTT
13,.,.,TRBJ2-5,TRBV29-1,CSVARQVQETQYF,TGCAGCGTTGCTCGACAGGTCCAAGAGACCCAGTACTTC
19,TRBD2,.,TRBJ2-1,TRBV5-4,CASSLRGLAGGWSYNEQFF,TGTGCCAGCAGCCTCCGAGGGCTAGCGGGGGGATGGTCCTACAATGAGCAGTTCTTC
15,.,.,TRBJ2-2,TRBV4-1,CASSQGSGNTGELFF,TGCGCCAGCAGCCAAGGGTCGGGCAACACCGGGGAGCTGTTTTTT
14,.,.,TRBJ2-2,TRBV19,CASSLTGSTGELFF,TGTGCCAGTAGTTTAACAGGGAGCACCGGGGAGCTGTTTTTT
16,TRBD1,.,TRBJ1-1,TRBV11-3,CASSSRWGQGVGRAFF,TGTGCCAGCAGCTCACGATGGGGACAGGGCGTTGGACGAGCTTTCTTT
11,.,few,TRBJ1-2,TRBV19,CASKFGYGYTF,TGTGCCAGTAAGTTTGGCTATGGCTACACCTTC
16,.,.,TRBJ2-5,TRBV5-4,CASSLGLIVPQETQYF,TGTGCCAGCAGCTTGGGCCTGATTGTACCCCAAGAGACCCAGTACTTC
11,.,.,TRBJ2-1,TRBV6-1,CATLTVDEQFF,TGTGCCACCCTGACGGTGGATGAGCAGTTCTTC
17,.,.,TRBJ1-3,TRBV13,CASSGQLAPSSGNTIYF,TGTGCCAGCAGCGGCCAGCTTGCGCCGAGCTCTGGAAACACCATATATTTT
17,TRBD2,.,TRBJ2-1,TRBV30,CAWSVWLAGDSHNEQFF,TGTGCCTGGAGTGTATGGCTAGCGGGAGATTCACACAATGAGCAGTTCTTC
15,.,.,TRBJ1-1,TRBV18,CASSPTRAGLTEAFF,TGTGCCAGCTCACCAACGAGGGCAGGCTTAACTGAAGCTTTCTTT
17,TRBD1,.,TRBJ1-5,TRBV7-2,CASSLVAGGAYDQPQHF,TGTGCCAGCAGCTTAGTGGCAGGGGGCGCCTATGATCAGCCCCAGCATTTT
14,TRBD2,.,TRBJ2-2,TRBV19,CASSIGGSPGELFF,TGTGCCAGTAGTATAGGCGGGAGCCCCGGGGAGCTGTTTTTT
15,TRBD2,.,TRBJ2-3,TRBV19,CASSQAGESYDTQYF,TGTGCCAGTAGTCAGGCGGGAGAGTCTTACGATACGCAGTATTTT
16,TRBD1,.,TRBJ2-1,TRBV6-5,CASSYTGTGTHNEQFF,TGTGCCAGCAGTTACACAGGGACAGGTACTCACAATGAGCAGTTCTTC
12,.,.,TRBJ1-4,TRBV7-9,CASSLNNEKLFF,TGTGCCAGCAGCCTGAATAATGAAAAACTGTTTTTT
15,TRBD2,.,TRBJ2-7,TRBV2,CASSGLAGDTYEQYF,TGTGCCAGCAGTGGACTAGCGGGAGACACCTACGAGCAGTACTTC
15,TRBD1,few,TRBJ1-4,TRBV9,CASTPGGGPGEKLFF,TGTGCCAGCACCCCAGGGGGGGGGCCCGGCGAAAAACTGTTTTTT
19,TRBD2,few,TRBJ2-7,TRBV27,CASSGSGLAGGAPSYEQYF,TGTGCCAGCAGTGGGTCGGGACTAGCGGGAGGGGCCCCCTCCTACGAGCAGTACTTC
13,.,.,TRBJ2-1,TRBV4-1,CASSQVQPPEQFF,TGCGCCAGCAGCCAAGTTCAACCACCCGAGCAGTTCTTC
16,TRBD2,.,TRBJ2-1,TRBV4-1,CASSPTAGAPYNEQFF,TGCGCCAGCAGCCCCACGGCGGGAGCACCCTACAATGAGCAGTTCTTC
13,.,.,TRBJ2-1,TRBV7-7,CASSQDYLNEQFF,TGCGCCAGCAGCCAAGACTACCTCAATGAGCAGTTCTTC
13,.,.,TRBJ2-7,TRBV6-6,CASSGTVDYEQYF,TGTGCCAGCAGTGGGACGGTAGACTACGAGCAGTACTTC
15,.,.,TRBJ2-7,TRBV4-3,CASSQDPLMGYEQYF,TGCGCCAGCAGCCAAGATCCACTGATGGGCTACGAGCAGTACTTC
14,.,.,TRBJ1-6,TRBV19,CASSMQSYNSPLHF,TGTGCCAGTAGTATGCAGTCCTATAATTCACCCCTCCACTTT
18,.,.,TRBJ1-2,TRBV21-1,CASSKDGTGSPANYGYTF,TGTGCCAGCAGCAAAGACGGGACAGGCTCCCCGGCTAACTATGGCTACACCTTC
14,TRBD2,.,TRBJ2-1,TRBV7-8,CASSSQREGDEQFF,TGTGCCAGCAGCTCGCAGCGGGAGGGCGATGAGCAGTTCTTC
13,.,.,TRBJ1-2,TRBV5-1,CASSTRTDDGYTF,TGCGCCAGCAGCACCCGGACAGACGATGGCTACACCTTC
14,.,.,TRBJ2-1,TRBV7-2,CASSPQGGPDEQFF,TGTGCCAGCAGCCCCCAGGGGGGCCCGGATGAGCAGTTCTTC
15,.,.,TRBJ2-7,TRBV13,CASSLEGQTSYEQYF,TGTGCCAGCAGCTTAGAGGGACAGACTAGCTACGAGCAGTACTTC
15,.,.,TRBJ2-7,TRBV11-2,CASSLEQGWGHEQYF,TGTGCCAGCAGCTTAGAGCAAGGGTGGGGCCACGAGCAGTACTTC
15,TRBD2,.,TRBJ2-3,TRBV9,CASSLGLAGTDTQYF,TGTGCCAGCAGTCTCGGACTAGCGGGCACAGATACGCAGTATTTT
16,.,.,TRBJ2-5,TRBV11-2,CASSLLRGPYQETQYF,TGTGCCAGCAGCCTTTTGAGGGGACCGTACCAAGAGACCCAGTACTTC
14,TRBD1,once,TRBJ2-1,TRBV2,CASSLDRGYNEQFF,TGTGCCAGCAGCCTGGACAGGGGATACAATGAGCAGTTCTTC
14,.,.,TRBJ2-3,TRBV2,CASMEQLNEGTQYF,TGTGCCAGCATGGAACAGCTAAACGAGGGGACGCAGTATTTT